The 9 T cell receptor beta chains below all came from one sample that was sequenced in a study of T cells in localized non-small cell lung cancer (dated by TCRdb to the early 2020s). The library was generated by the immunoSEQ multiplex PCR assay. Imported from immuneACCESS, the table was reduced by TCRdb to in-frame sequences with V and J called. These copies leave out some clones; in studies compared against another copy, an unresolved V gene accounts for under half, and the cause of the remainder is not known. In all, the sample holds 40,000 or so clones, and about 76% of those were seen once. 30% to 40% of the sample comes from the top ten. The starting material was PBMCs, obtained before any cancer treatment. The receptors were sampled from a woman aged 40 to 75 with stage II squamous cell lung carcinoma.

V is TRBV5-1 and J is TRBJ2-3; 8 nucleotides agree with TRBD2. CDR3 length: 17 amino acids. Per the germline V gene, CDR1 is SGHRS and CDR2 is YFSETQ. V trimming: 4 bases; J trimming: 2 bases; junction bases outside the gene matches: 12. In DNA form, the CDR3 reads TGCGCCAGCAGCCCGTCCACTAGCGGAAGATTCACAGATACGCAGTATTTT. It translates to CASSPSTSGRFTDTQYF.

The chain uses TRBV6-5 and TRBJ2-1; tentatively, D is TRBD1 (6 bases). Trimming stripped 2 bases from V and 8 bases from J, with 13 bases between. CDR1 is MNHEY and CDR2 is SVGAGI in the germline V gene. There are 14 residues in the CDR3. DNA for the CDR3: TGTGCCAGCAGTTACATTGGGGGCGTGGATGAGCAGTTCTTC. Encoded protein: CASSYIGGVDEQFF.

The V call is TRBV4-1, the J call TRBJ2-7; a weak D match, TRBD1 (6 bases). Trimming removed 1 base from V and 3 bases from J, with 13 bases in between. The CDR3 loop spans 15 amino acids. CDR1 is MGHRA, CDR2 YSYEKL, per germline. CDR3: CASSQGKGRGYEQYV. Here the CDR3 DNA reads TGCGCCAGCAGCCAAGGGAAAGGCAGGGGCTACGAGCAGTACGTC.

The chain is built from TRBV2 and TRBJ2-7; D not resolved. The CDR3 length is 13 residues. CDR1 is SNHLY and CDR2 is FYNNEI in the germline V gene. V shed 4 bases and J shed 0 bases, with 7 bases lying between them. CDR3: CASSGSLSYEQYV. The CDR3 DNA follows: TGTGCCAGCAGTGGGTCCCTCTCCTACGAGCAGTACGTC.

The chain joins TRBV5-8 to TRBJ1-1; 8 positions agree with TRBD1. V shed 4 bases, J shed 4 bases, and the junction held 12 bases outside the gene matches. This CDR3 region has 16 residues. CDR1 is SGHTS, CDR2 YDEGEE, per germline. The CDR3 reads CASSPNRGSLSTEAFF. The CDR3 nucleotides are TGTGCCAGCAGCCCAAACAGGGGGTCTTTATCCACTGAAGCTTTCTTT.

This clone was detected only a few times. The chain joins TRBV28 to TRBJ2-7; D perhaps matches TRBD1 (6 bases). CDR1 is MDHEN, CDR2 SYDVKM, per germline. This CDR3 spans 14 amino acids. The V end lost 6 bases, the J end lost 0 bases, and 12 bases lay between the germline ends. This CDR3 is CASSPRDNSYEQYV. CDR3 DNA: TGTGCCAGCAGCCCCCGGGACAACTCCTACGAGCAGTACGTC.

V gene TRBV6-1 combines with J gene TRBJ1-4, with D uncertain. Germline V lookup: CDR1 MNHNS, CDR2 SASEGT. The CDR3 extends over 14 amino acids. V shed 4 bases and J shed 5 bases, with 11 bases lying between them. This chain's CDR3 is CASSVDRVNEKLFF. CDR3 nucleotides: TGTGCCAGCAGTGTGGATCGGGTAAATGAAAAACTGTTTTTT.

The CDR3 here is CASSLLAGETQYF. The DNA for the CDR3 is TGTGCCAGCAGTTTATTGGCAGGGGAGACCCAGTACTTC. The rearrangement uses TRBV27 and TRBJ2-5, with a possible D match to TRBD1 (5 bases). The CDR3 runs to 13 residues. Germline V CDR1 and CDR2: MNHEY, SMNVEV (reference sequence). V was cut by 1 base and J by 5 bases, with 8 bases left in between.

This clone came up a few times. This chain joins TRBV10-1 and TRBJ2-7; no clear D gene. CDR1 is WNHNN and CDR2 is SYGVQD in the germline V gene (reference sequence). This CDR3 contains 13 residues. V lost 8 bases and J 3 bases, leaving 14 bases between the germline ends. The CDR3 DNA reads as TGCGCCAGCGGATGTCCAGCCGGCTACGAGCAGTACTTC. Amino acid sequence: CASGCPAGYEQYF.